A selection of T cell receptor beta chains follows, all from one sample in a study of T cell changes during pregnancy in multiple sclerosis. Sequenced by immunoSEQ multiplex PCR; TCRdb stores in-frame clones only, minus some. This sample yields over 45,000 clones, of which about nine tenths are seen a single time; around 10% belongs to the top ten. The input for sequencing was CD8+ T cells from peripheral blood mononuclear cells, taken after pregnancy. These receptors were obtained from a female donor with multiple sclerosis, enrolled in a pregnancy study. Each CDR3 is given with its conserved first and last residue. D genes are given only for firm matches. Size values are once, few and many counts, or a class for expanded clones, and some rows have none.

j_call	v_call	clone_size	d_call	cdr3_aa	cdr3_nt
TRBJ2-5	TRBV6-5	NA	NA	CASSYGGQETQYF	TGTGCCAGCAGTTACGGAGGCCAAGAGACCCAGTACTTC
TRBJ2-7	TRBV4-2	NA	NA	CASSLSPGGLNEQYF	TGTGCCAGCAGCCTCTCACCCGGGGGTCTCAACGAGCAGTACTTC
TRBJ1-3	TRBV7-9	NA	NA	CASSRIGSPSGNTIYF	TGTGCCAGCAGTCGAATCGGTAGTCCCTCTGGAAACACCATATATTTT
TRBJ1-5	TRBV27	NA	TRBD1	CASSWGQGGNQPQHF	TGTGCCAGCAGTTGGGGACAGGGAGGCAATCAGCCCCAGCATTTT
TRBJ1-5	TRBV7-8	NA	NA	CASSSLAGNQPQHF	TGTGCCAGCAGCTCATTGGCCGGCAATCAGCCCCAGCATTTT
TRBJ2-6	TRBV6-6	few	NA	CASRGGSGANVLTF	TGTGCCTCACGAGGGGGTTCTGGGGCCAACGTCCTGACTTTC
TRBJ2-7	TRBV11-2	NA	NA	CASSLPGHRTYEQYF	TGTGCCAGCAGCCTACCGGGACACAGAACATACGAGCAGTACTTC
TRBJ1-1	TRBV30	NA	TRBD1	CAWSVVIQGGTEAFF	TGTGCCTGGAGTGTAGTAATACAGGGGGGTACTGAAGCTTTCTTT
TRBJ1-2	TRBV25-1	NA	TRBD1	CASRTGEGYTF	TGTGCCAGCAGGACAGGGGAAGGCTACACCTTC
TRBJ2-3	TRBV6-4	NA	NA	CASSDQSGGEDTQYF	TGTGCCAGCAGTGACCAATCGGGGGGCGAAGATACGCAGTATTTT